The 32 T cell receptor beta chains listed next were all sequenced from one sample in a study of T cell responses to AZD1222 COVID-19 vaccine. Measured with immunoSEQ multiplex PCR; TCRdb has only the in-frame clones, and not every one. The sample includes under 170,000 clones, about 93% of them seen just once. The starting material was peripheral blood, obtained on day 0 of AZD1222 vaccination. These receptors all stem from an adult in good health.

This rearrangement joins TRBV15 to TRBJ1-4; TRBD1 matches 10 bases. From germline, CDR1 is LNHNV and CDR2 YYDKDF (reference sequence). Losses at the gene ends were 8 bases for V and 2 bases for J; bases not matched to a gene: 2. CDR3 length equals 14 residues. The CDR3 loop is CATGTGDTNEKLFF. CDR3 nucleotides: TGTGCCACCGGGACAGGGGATACTAATGAAAAACTGTTTTTT.

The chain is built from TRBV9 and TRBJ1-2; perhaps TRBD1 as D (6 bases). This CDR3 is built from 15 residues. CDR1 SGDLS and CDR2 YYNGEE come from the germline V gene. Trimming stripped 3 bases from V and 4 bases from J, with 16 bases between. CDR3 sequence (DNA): TGTGCCAGCAGCGATACAGGGCTGTATTCCTATGGCTACACCTTC. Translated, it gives CASSDTGLYSYGYTF.

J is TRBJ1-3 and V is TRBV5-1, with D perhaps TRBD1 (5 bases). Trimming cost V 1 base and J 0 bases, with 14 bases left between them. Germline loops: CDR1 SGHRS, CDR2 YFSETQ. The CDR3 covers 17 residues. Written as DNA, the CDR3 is TGCGCCAGCAGCTTGAGCCCTACAGGTGACTCTGGAAACACCATATATTTT. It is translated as CASSLSPTGDSGNTIYF.

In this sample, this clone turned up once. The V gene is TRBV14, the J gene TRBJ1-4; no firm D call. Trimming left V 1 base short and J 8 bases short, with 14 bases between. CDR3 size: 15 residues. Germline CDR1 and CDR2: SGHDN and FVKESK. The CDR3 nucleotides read TGTGCCAGCAGCCAAGGGACGTCCCAAGGGGAAAAACTGTTTTTT. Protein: CASSQGTSQGEKLFF.

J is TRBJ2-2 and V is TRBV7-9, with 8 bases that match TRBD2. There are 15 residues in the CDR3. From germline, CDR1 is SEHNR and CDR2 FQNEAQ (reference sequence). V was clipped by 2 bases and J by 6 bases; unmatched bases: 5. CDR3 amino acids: CASSLWLSGAGELFF. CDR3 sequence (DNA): TGTGCCAGCAGCTTATGGCTTAGCGGGGCCGGGGAGCTGTTTTTT.

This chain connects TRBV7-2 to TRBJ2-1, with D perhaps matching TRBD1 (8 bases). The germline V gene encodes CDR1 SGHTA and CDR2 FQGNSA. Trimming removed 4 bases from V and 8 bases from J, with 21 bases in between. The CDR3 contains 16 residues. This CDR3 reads CASSSTKRTGRDEQFF. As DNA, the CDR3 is TGTGCCAGCAGCTCGACGAAAAGGACAGGGAGGGATGAGCAGTTCTTC.

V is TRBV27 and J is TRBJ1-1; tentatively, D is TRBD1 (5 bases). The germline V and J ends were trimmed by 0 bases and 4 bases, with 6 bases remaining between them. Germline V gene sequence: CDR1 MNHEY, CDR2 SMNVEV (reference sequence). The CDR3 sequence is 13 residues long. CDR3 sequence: CASSLSGVTEAFF. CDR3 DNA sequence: TGTGCCAGCAGTTTATCAGGGGTCACTGAAGCTTTCTTT.

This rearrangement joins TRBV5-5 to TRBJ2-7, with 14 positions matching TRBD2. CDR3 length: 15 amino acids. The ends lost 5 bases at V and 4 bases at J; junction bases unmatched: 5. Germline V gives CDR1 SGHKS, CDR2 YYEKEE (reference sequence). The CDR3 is CASRSGTSGRYEQYV. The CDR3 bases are TGTGCCAGCAGGAGCGGGACTAGCGGGAGATACGAGCAGTACGTC.

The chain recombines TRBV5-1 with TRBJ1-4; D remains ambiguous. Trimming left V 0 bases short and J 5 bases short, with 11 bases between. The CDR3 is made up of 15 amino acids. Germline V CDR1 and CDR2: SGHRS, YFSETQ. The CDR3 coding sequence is TGCGCCAGCAGCTTGGATGGGCAGGTGAATGAAAAACTGTTTTTT. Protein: CASSLDGQVNEKLFF.

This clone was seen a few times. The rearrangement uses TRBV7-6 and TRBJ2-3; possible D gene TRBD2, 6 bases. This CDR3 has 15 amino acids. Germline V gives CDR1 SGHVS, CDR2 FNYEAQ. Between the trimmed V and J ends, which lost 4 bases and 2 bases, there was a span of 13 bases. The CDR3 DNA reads TGTGCCAGCAGCTCTGCGGGGATCCCCACAGATACGCAGTATTTT. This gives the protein CASSSAGIPTDTQYF.

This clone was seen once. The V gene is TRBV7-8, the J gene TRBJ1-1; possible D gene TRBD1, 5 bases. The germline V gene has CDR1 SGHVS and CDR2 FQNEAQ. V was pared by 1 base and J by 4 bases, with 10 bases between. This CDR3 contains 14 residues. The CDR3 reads CASSLGAGTTEAFF. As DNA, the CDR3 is TGTGCCAGCAGCTTAGGAGCCGGGACCACTGAAGCTTTCTTT.

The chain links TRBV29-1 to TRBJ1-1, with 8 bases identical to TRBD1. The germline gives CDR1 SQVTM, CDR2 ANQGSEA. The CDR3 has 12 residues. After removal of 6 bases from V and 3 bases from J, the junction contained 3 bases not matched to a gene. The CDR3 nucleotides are TGCAGCGTGGCAGGGGGCCACACTGAAGCTTTCTTT. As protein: CSVAGGHTEAFF. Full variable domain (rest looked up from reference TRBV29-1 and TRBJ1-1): SAVISQKPSRDICQRGTSLTIQCQVDSQVTMMFWYRQQPGQSLTLIATANQGSEATYESGFVIDKFPISRPNLTFSTLTVSNMSPEDSSIYLCSVAGGHTEAFFGQGTRLTVV.

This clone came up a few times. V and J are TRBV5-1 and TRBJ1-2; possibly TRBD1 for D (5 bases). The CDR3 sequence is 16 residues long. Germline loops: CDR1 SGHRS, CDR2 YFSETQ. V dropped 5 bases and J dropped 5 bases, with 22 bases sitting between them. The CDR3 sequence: CASRAGLTAPNYGYTF. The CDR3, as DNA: TGCGCCAGCAGAGCGGGTCTGACAGCGCCGAATTATGGCTACACCTTC. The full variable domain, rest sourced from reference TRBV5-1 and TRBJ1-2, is KAGVTQTPRYLIKTRGQQVTLSCSPISGHRSVSWYQQTPGQGLQFLFEYFSETQRNKGNFPGRFSGRQFSNSRSEMNVSTLELGDSALYLCASRAGLTAPNYGYTFGSGTRLTVV.

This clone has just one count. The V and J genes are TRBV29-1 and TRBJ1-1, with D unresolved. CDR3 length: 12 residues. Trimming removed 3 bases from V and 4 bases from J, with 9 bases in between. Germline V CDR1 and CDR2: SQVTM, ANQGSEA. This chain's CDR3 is CSVEQWGTEAFF. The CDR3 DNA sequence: TGCAGCGTTGAGCAATGGGGCACTGAAGCTTTCTTT.

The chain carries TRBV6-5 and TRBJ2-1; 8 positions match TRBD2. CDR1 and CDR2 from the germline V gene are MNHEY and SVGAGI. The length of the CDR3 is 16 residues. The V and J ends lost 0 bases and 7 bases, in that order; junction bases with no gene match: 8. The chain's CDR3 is CASSYSNGRAGNEQFF. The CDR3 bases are TGTGCCAGCAGTTACTCGAACGGGAGGGCGGGGAATGAGCAGTTCTTC.

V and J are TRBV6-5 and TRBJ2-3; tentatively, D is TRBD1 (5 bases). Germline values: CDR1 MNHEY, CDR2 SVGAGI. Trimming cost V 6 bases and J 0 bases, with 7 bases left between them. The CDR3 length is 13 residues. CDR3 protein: CASRRTSTDTQYF. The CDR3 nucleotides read TGTGCCAGCAGGCGGACAAGCACAGATACGCAGTATTTT.

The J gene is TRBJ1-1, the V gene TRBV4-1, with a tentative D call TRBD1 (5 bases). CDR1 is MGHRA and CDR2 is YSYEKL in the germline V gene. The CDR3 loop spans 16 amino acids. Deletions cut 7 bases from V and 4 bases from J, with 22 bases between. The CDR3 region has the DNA TGCGCCAGCACCCCTAGGGGAACAGGAACGGGCACTGAAGCTTTCTTT. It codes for CASTPRGTGTGTEAFF.

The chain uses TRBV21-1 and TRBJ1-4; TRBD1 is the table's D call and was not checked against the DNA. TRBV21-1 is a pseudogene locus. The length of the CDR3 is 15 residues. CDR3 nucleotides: TGTGCCAGCAGCCCGCGACAGTACATCGGGGAAAAACTGTTTTTT. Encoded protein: CASSPRQYIGEKLFF.

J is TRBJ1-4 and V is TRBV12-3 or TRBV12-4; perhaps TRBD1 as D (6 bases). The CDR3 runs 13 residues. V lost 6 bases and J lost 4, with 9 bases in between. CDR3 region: CASSGQNNEKLFF. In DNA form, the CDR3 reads TGTGCCAGCAGCGGACAGAATAATGAAAAACTGTTTTTT.

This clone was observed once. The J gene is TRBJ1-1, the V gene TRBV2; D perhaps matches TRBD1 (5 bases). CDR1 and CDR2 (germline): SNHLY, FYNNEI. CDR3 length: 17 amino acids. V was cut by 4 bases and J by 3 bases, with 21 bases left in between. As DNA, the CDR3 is TGTGCCAGCAGTGCCCTCGGGAGGGTAGAGGGGTACACTGAAGCTTTCTTT. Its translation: CASSALGRVEGYTEAFF.

The CDR3 DNA is TGCGCCAGCAGCCCGGGACAGGGGGCTGCGAACACCGGGGAGCTGTTTTTT. This translates into CASSPGQGAANTGELFF. V usage is TRBV10-2 and J usage is TRBJ2-2; 12 bases line up with TRBD1. The CDR3 extends over 17 amino acids. V was pared by 6 bases and J by 0 bases, with 5 bases of the junction left unmatched. CDR1 WSHSY and CDR2 SAAADI come from the germline V gene.

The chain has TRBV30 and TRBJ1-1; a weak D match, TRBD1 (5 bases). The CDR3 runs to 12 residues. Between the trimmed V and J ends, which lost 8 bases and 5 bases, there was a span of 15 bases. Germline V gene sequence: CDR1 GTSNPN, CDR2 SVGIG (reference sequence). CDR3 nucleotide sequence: TGTGCCCTTCGCGGAGGGGAAACTGAAGCTTTCTTT. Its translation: CALRGGETEAFF.

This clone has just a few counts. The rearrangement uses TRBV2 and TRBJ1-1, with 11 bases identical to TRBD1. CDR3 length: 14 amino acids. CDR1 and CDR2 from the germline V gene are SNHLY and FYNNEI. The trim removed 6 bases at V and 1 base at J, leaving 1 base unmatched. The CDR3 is CASRGTGGNTEAFF. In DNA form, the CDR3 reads TGTGCCAGCAGGGGGACAGGGGGGAACACTGAAGCTTTCTTT.

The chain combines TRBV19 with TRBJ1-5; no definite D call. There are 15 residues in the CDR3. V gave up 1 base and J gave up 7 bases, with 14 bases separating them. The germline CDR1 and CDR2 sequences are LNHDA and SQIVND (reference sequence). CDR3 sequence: CASSIGQRARQPQHF. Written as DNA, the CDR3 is TGTGCCAGTAGTATAGGACAACGGGCTCGGCAGCCCCAGCATTTT.

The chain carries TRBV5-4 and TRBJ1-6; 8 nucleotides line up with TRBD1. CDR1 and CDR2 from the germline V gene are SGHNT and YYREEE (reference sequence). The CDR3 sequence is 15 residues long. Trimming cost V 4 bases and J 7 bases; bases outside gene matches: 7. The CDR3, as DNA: TGTGCCAGCAGCCCTGCCGACAGGGGAAATTCACCCCTCCACTTT. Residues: CASSPADRGNSPLHF.

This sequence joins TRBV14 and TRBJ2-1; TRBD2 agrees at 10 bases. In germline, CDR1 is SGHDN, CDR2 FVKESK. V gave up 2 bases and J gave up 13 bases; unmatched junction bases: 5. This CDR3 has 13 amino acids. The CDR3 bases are TGTGCCAGCAGCCAAAAAGCGGGAGGGCCCCAGTTCTTC. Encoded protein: CASSQKAGGPQFF.

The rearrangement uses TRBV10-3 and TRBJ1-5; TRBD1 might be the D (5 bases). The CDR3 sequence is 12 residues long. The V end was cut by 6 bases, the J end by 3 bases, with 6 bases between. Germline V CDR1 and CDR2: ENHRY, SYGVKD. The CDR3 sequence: CAISGANQPQHF. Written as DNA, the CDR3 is TGTGCCATCAGCGGGGCCAATCAGCCCCAGCATTTT.

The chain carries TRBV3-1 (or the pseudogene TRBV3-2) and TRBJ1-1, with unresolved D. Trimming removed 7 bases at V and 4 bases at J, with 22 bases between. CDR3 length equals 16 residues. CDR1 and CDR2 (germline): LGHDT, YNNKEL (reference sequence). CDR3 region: CASTPFSGWRGTEAFF. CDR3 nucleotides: TGTGCCAGCACCCCGTTTTCGGGCTGGCGGGGCACTGAAGCTTTCTTT.

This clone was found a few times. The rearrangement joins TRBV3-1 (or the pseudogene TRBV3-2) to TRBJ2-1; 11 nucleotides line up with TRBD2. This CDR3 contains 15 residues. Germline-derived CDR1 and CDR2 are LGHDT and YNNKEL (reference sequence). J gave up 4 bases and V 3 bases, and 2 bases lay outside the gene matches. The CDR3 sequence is CASSHSGRGYNEQFF. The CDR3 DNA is TGTGCCAGCAGCCATAGCGGGAGGGGATACAATGAGCAGTTCTTC.

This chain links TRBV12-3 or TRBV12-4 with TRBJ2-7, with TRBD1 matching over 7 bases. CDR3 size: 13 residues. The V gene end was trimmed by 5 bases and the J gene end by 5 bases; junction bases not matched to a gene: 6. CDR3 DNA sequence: TGTGCCAGCAGTATAAATACAGGGGACGAGCAGTACGTC. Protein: CASSINTGDEQYV.

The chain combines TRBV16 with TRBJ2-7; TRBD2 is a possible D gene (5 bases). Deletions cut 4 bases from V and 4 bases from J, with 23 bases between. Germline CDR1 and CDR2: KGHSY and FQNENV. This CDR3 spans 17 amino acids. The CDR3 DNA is TGTGCCAGCAGCCTCGCTTTTTCTTTGGACTTACCTTACGAGCAGTACGTC. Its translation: CASSLAFSLDLPYEQYV.

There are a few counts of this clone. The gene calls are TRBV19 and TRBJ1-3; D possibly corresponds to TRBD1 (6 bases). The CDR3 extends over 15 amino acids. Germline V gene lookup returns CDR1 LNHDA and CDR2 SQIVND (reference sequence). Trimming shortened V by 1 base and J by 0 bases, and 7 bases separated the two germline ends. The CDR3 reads CASSIGTASGNTIYF. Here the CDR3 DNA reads TGTGCCAGTAGTATAGGGACAGCCTCTGGAAACACCATATATTTT.